Each of the 26 T cell receptor beta chains below was sequenced from the same sample in a study of human T cells and chemical hapten exposure. TCRdb reprocessed the RACE reads via MiXCR and lists one record per CDR3 protein. This table has 350,000 to 450,000 distinct CDR3 sequences, 4.5% to 6% appearing once. The sample's time point: pre-sensitization, week 0. The sample's treatment: therapeutic diphenylcyclopropenone sensitization with weekly scalp DPC. Sequencing was performed on whole blood, taken in connection with sensitization to the hapten diphenylcyclopropenone (DPC). Receptors originate from a woman aged 45-59 years with alopecia areata. Some clones in this sample may be carry-over from other donors' samples.

The genes are TRBV5-4 and TRBJ2-6; D is unclear. This CDR3 region has 14 residues. V was cut by 2 bases and J by 2 bases, with 5 bases left in between. Per germline, CDR1 SGHNT and CDR2 YYREEE (reference sequence). CDR3 sequence reads: CASSLPAGANVLTF. CDR3 in DNA: TGTGCCAGCAGCTTACCTGCTGGGGCCAACGTCCTGACTTTC.

This clonotype was seen repeatedly, ten times or more. The CDR3 reads CASSADRGTEQYF. In DNA, the CDR3 is TGTGCCAGCAGCGCTGACCGGGGGACCGAGCAGTACTTC. This chain joins TRBV6-1 and TRBJ2-7, with D maybe TRBD2 (6 bases). The germline CDR1 and CDR2 sequences are MNHNS and SASEGT. The CDR3 runs to 13 residues. V was clipped by 6 bases and J by 6 bases, with 15 bases between them.

This clonotype was seen at least ten times. The V gene is TRBV9, the J gene TRBJ2-7; TRBD1 or TRBD2 may be the D gene (6 bases each). The CDR3 extends over 13 amino acids. V was cut by 4 bases and J by 6 bases, with 14 bases left in between. Germline assignment: CDR1 SGDLS and CDR2 YYNGEE. The CDR3 sequence: CASSPDGGGEQYF. The DNA of the CDR3 is TGTGCCAGCAGCCCAGATGGAGGGGGCGAGCAGTACTTC.

The chain is built from TRBV9 and TRBJ1-2; D uncertain. CDR1 is SGDLS and CDR2 is YYNGEE in the germline V gene. CDR3 length: 14 amino acids. V was pared by 3 bases and J by 4 bases, with 13 bases between. For the CDR3, the DNA is TGTGCCAGCAGCGACCCTGGCGAAAGCTATGGCTACACCTTC. Translating gives CASSDPGESYGYTF. Using reference TRBV9 and TRBJ1-2 for the parts outside the CDR3, the full variable domain is DSGVTQTPKHLITATGQRVTLRCSPRSGDLSVYWYQQSLDQGLQFLIQYYNGEERAKGNILERFSAQQFPDLHSELNLSSLELGDSALYFCASSDPGESYGYTFGSGTRLTVV.

The chain uses TRBV14 and TRBJ2-3; no definite D call. CDR1 and CDR2 (germline): SGHDN, FVKESK. This CDR3 contains 13 residues. The V gene lost 7 bases and the J gene lost 2 bases, with 10 bases spanning the gap. CDR3 sequence reads: CASTRRNTDTQYF. CDR3 DNA sequence: TGTGCCAGCACACGGCGGAACACAGATACGCAGTATTTT.

This rearrangement joins TRBV28 to TRBJ2-1; no definite D call. Trimming stripped 2 bases from V and 2 bases from J, with 7 bases between. The V gene's germline CDR1 is MDHEN and CDR2 SYDVKM. This CDR3 contains 14 residues. CDR3 region: CASSLRLPYNEQFF. CDR3 in DNA: TGTGCCAGCAGTTTAAGGCTCCCCTACAATGAGCAGTTCTTC.

This clonotype was seen only a few times. The gene calls are TRBV3-1 and TRBJ1-6, with D possibly TRBD1 on 5 matching bases. The CDR3 runs 16 residues. CDR1 LGHDT and CDR2 YNNKEL come from the germline V gene (reference sequence). Trimming took off 3 bases at V and 0 bases at J, with 9 bases between the two ends. The CDR3 sequence is CASSQGESSYNSPLHF. CDR3 sequence (DNA): TGTGCCAGCAGCCAGGGGGAGAGCTCCTATAATTCACCCCTCCACTTT.

This clonotype was observed a few times. The chain joins TRBV20-1 to TRBJ2-7; TRBD2 matches at 11 bases. The CDR3 sequence is 15 residues long. V was pared by 5 bases and J by 0 bases, with 6 bases of the junction left unmatched. CDR1 is DFQATT and CDR2 is SNEGSKA in the germline V gene (reference sequence). The CDR3 sequence is CSAGTSGPSSYEQYF. The CDR3 DNA is TGCAGTGCTGGGACTAGCGGCCCAAGCTCCTACGAGCAGTACTTC.

This clonotype was found many times. The gene calls are TRBV27 and TRBJ1-2; D uncertain. Deletions cut 5 bases from V and 0 bases from J, with 22 bases between. This CDR3 is 18 amino acids long. Per the germline V gene, CDR1 is MNHEY and CDR2 is SMNVEV (reference sequence). This CDR3 reads CASSNTKNDKPSNYGYTF. DNA of the CDR3: TGTGCCAGCAGTAACACAAAGAACGACAAACCTTCTAACTATGGCTACACCTTC.

The chain is built from TRBV2 and TRBJ1-4; D is uncertain. V lost 4 bases, J lost 7 bases, and 10 bases lay in between. The germline gives CDR1 SNHLY, CDR2 FYNNEI. The CDR3 loop spans 13 amino acids. CDR3 in DNA: TGTGCCAGCAGTGGTGGTACGATTGAAAAACTGTTTTTT. It encodes CASSGGTIEKLFF.

As regards this clonotype: This sequence may be a read error, since a much larger clone differs from it by one base. The chain couples TRBV6-2 or TRBV6-3 to TRBJ2-5; the D gene is possibly TRBD1 (5 bases). CDR1 MNHEY and CDR2 SVGEGT come from the germline V gene. This CDR3 contains 15 residues. CDR3 sequence (DNA): TGTCCCAGCAGTTCCACTCGCAGGGTCCAAGAGACCCAGTACTTC. The encoded protein is CPSSSTRRVQETQYF.

This clonotype was seen only a few times. The chain is built from TRBV7-2 and TRBJ2-3, with D hard to call. Trimming pared 4 bases from V and 3 bases from J, leaving 14 bases between. The CDR3 has 15 residues. Germline V gene sequence: CDR1 SGHTA, CDR2 FQGNSA. For the CDR3, the DNA is TGTGCCAGCAGCTCAACCCTCGGCCCAACAGATACGCAGTATTTT. Translated, it gives CASSSTLGPTDTQYF.

This chain connects TRBV5-1 to TRBJ1-3; the D is unclear. Per germline, CDR1 SGHRS and CDR2 YFSETQ. The CDR3 is made up of 15 amino acids. V lost 0 bases to trimming and J lost 2 bases, with 9 bases between them. CDR3 region: CASSLGRVTGNTIYF. CDR3 nucleotide sequence: TGCGCCAGCAGCTTGGGCAGAGTTACTGGAAACACCATATATTTT.

This clonotype was found many times. The CDR3 is CASSELDSGGNEQFF. The CDR3 DNA sequence: TGTGCCAGCAGTGAATTGGACTCGGGAGGGAATGAGCAGTTCTTC. This sequence joins TRBV2 and TRBJ2-1; 8 bases agree with TRBD2. V shed 2 bases, J shed 7 bases, and the junction held 7 bases outside the gene matches. The germline gives CDR1 SNHLY, CDR2 FYNNEI. The CDR3 runs 15 residues.

This clonotype occurred many times. The chain couples TRBV29-1 to TRBJ1-2; perhaps TRBD1 as D (5 bases). The CDR3 consists of 13 residues. V lost 5 bases and J 4 bases, leaving 14 bases between the germline ends. Germline V gives CDR1 SQVTM, CDR2 ANQGSEA. In DNA form, the CDR3 reads TGCAGCGTTCGGGGAGGGGAGGGCTATGGCTACACCTTC. Its translation: CSVRGGEGYGYTF.

This clonotype was recorded many times. The chain carries TRBV6-6 and TRBJ2-1; 7 bases match TRBD2. The germline V gene has CDR1 MNHNY and CDR2 SVGAGI (reference sequence). This CDR3 has 14 amino acids. Losses at the gene ends were 6 bases for V and 10 bases for J; bases not matched to a gene: 12. CDR3 coding DNA: TGTGCCAGCAGCCCCCGGGGAGGGGCGGGCGAGCAGTTCTTC. Translating it yields CASSPRGGAGEQFF.

At least ten counts were recorded for this clonotype. The CDR3 is CASRPAWREGNEQFF. The CDR3 nucleotides are TGTGCCAGCAGGCCCGCTTGGCGGGAGGGCAATGAGCAGTTCTTC. V gene TRBV6-2 or TRBV6-3 combines with J gene TRBJ2-1; 9 nucleotides align to TRBD2. Germline-derived CDR1 and CDR2 are MNHEY and SVGEGT. This CDR3 comprises 15 residues. Trimming took 6 bases from V and 6 from J; bases not matched to a gene: 9.

The chain employs TRBV25-1 and TRBJ1-2, with a tentative D call TRBD1 (5 bases). The CDR3 totals 13 residues. Trimming took off 1 base at V and 4 bases at J, with 7 bases between the two ends. Germline V CDR1 and CDR2: MGHDK, SYGVNS. In DNA, the CDR3 is TGTGCCAGCAGTGAATGGGGCAGCTATGGCTACACCTTC. Its protein is CASSEWGSYGYTF.

This clonotype has a handful of counts. The rearrangement joins TRBV12-3 or TRBV12-4 to TRBJ2-3, with D perhaps TRBD1 (5 bases). V was shortened by 7 bases and J by 3 bases, with 14 bases between the two germline ends. The CDR3 has 14 amino acids. Here the CDR3 DNA reads TGTGCCAGCACTCCAGGGTACGGGACAGATACGCAGTATTTT. Protein: CASTPGYGTDTQYF.

This clonotype was counted at least ten times. The chain is built from TRBV20-1 and TRBJ1-5, with D hard to call. The CDR3 totals 12 residues. The germline gives CDR1 DFQATT, CDR2 SNEGSKA (reference sequence). Trimming took off 5 bases at V and 7 bases at J, with 12 bases between the two ends. Here the CDR3 reads CSALSVRQPQHF. CDR3 sequence (DNA): TGCAGTGCTTTGTCGGTCCGACAGCCCCAGCATTTT.

This clonotype was seen a handful of times. The chain is built from TRBV6-1 and TRBJ2-7, with D maybe TRBD2 (5 bases). There are 15 residues in the CDR3. Trimming shortened V by 1 base and J by 3 bases, and 13 bases separated the two germline ends. The germline gives CDR1 MNHNS, CDR2 SASEGT. CDR3 residues: CASSEERELIYEQYF. DNA of the CDR3: TGTGCCAGCAGTGAAGAGAGGGAACTTATCTACGAGCAGTACTTC.

This clonotype was seen more than once but under ten times. The V call is TRBV27, the J call TRBJ1-5, with a tentative D call TRBD1 (6 bases). Germline CDR1 is MNHEY and CDR2 is SMNVEV (reference sequence). V was clipped by 3 bases and J by 4 bases, with 16 bases between them. CDR3 length: 16 residues. CDR3 coding DNA: TGTGCCAGCAGTTTGAAGGGGGGTGCCGCAAATCAGCCCCAGCATTTT. It encodes CASSLKGGAANQPQHF.

The chain employs TRBV6-6 and TRBJ1-3; a possible D gene is TRBD1 (6 bases). V dropped 0 bases and J dropped 0 bases, with 12 bases sitting between them. This CDR3 has 17 residues. CDR1 MNHNY and CDR2 SVGAGI come from the germline V gene (reference sequence). The CDR3 spells CASSYSNRDPSGNTIYF. CDR3 nucleotide sequence: TGTGCCAGCAGTTACTCGAACAGGGACCCCTCTGGAAACACCATATATTTT.

The chain carries TRBV29-1 and TRBJ1-5, with 7 bases that match TRBD1. CDR1 SQVTM and CDR2 ANQGSEA come from the germline V gene. The CDR3 length is 13 residues. J lost 3 bases, V lost 7 bases, and 6 bases had no gene match. For the CDR3, the DNA is TGCAGCGCTATACAGGGGACCAATCAGCCCCAGCATTTT. This translates into CSAIQGTNQPQHF.

V gene TRBV9 combines with J gene TRBJ1-3; TRBD1 might be the D (5 bases). Between the trimmed V and J ends, which lost 0 bases and 8 bases, there was a span of 9 bases. Per the germline V gene, CDR1 is SGDLS and CDR2 is YYNGEE. CDR3 size: 13 residues. CDR3 protein: CASSVDEGDTIYF. The CDR3 DNA reads TGTGCCAGCAGCGTAGACGAAGGGGACACCATATATTTT.

This clonotype showed up just a few times. The CDR3, as DNA: TGTGCCAGTAGTCTAGCGGGGGGCACCTCCGAGCAGTACTTC. It specifies CASSLAGGTSEQYF. The V call is TRBV19, the J call TRBJ2-7; 11 nucleotides match TRBD2. CDR1 is LNHDA, CDR2 SQIVND, per germline (reference sequence). The CDR3 is made up of 14 amino acids. Germline trimming cut 5 bases from V and 6 bases from J; bases unmatched to any gene: 6.